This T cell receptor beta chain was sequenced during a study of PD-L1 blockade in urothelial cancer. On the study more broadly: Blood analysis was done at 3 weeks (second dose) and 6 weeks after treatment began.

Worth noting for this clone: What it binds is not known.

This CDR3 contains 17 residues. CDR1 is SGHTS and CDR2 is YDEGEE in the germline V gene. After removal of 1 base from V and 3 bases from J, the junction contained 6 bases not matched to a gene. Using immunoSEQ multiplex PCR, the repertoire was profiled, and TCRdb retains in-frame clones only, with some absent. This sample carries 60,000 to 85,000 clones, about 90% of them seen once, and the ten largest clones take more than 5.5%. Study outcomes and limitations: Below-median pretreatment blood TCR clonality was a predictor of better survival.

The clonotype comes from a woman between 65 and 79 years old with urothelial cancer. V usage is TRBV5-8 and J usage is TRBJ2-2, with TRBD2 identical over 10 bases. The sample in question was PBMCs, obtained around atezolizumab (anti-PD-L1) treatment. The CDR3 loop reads CASSLPLAGDHTGELFF. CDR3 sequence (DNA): TGTGCCAGCAGCTTGCCCCTAGCGGGAGATCACACCGGGGAGCTGTTTTTT.